The 2 T cell receptor beta chains below were found in one sample sequenced in a study of shared clonotypes between healthy human individuals. Cells designated naive CD8 were CD45RO-negative and were positively selected for CCR7, with terminally differentiated effector memory CD45RA+ cells excluded. Sequencing was performed with immunoSEQ multiplex PCR; in TCRdb, only in-frame clones are kept and a portion is missing. Of about 2.1 million clones in the sample, 93% were seen once. The sample comprised naive CD8+ T cells from PBMCs. Receptors originate from a man between 18 and 29 years old in good health. Some clones in this sample may be carry-over from other donors' samples.

The V gene is TRBV6-6, the J gene TRBJ2-1; 9 bases match TRBD1. This CDR3 spans 16 amino acids. Per germline, CDR1 MNHNY and CDR2 SVGAGI (reference sequence). With V trimmed by 0 bases and J by 4 bases, 4 bases remained unmatched. The CDR3 nucleotides read TGTGCCAGCAGTTACTCGGGGGACAGGGCGTACAATGAGCAGTTCTTC. As protein: CASSYSGDRAYNEQFF.

About this clone itself: Other DNA sequences in the same sample also yield this CDR3. The chain recombines TRBV27 with TRBJ2-1, with D tentatively TRBD2 (6 bases). CDR3 length: 12 amino acids. Trimming stripped 5 bases from V and 9 bases from J, with 11 bases between. CDR1 is MNHEY, CDR2 SMNVEV, per germline (reference sequence). CDR3 protein: CASSLIGGEQFF. The CDR3 DNA reads TGTGCCAGCAGTCTTATCGGGGGTGAGCAGTTCTTC.